One and the same sample provided the 2 T cell receptor beta chains below, sequenced in a study of human T cells and chemical hapten exposure. TCRdb re-called the RACE reads through MiXCR, storing one row per CDR3 protein. Here the sample spans fewer than 500,000 distinct CDR3 sequences, 4.8% being singletons. Time point in this sample: patch test 1, 2 weeks after DPC sensitization. Treatment defined: therapeutic diphenylcyclopropenone sensitization with weekly scalp DPC. Sequencing used whole blood, obtained in connection with sensitization to the hapten diphenylcyclopropenone (DPC). Source of these receptors: a woman in her 50s with alopecia areata. Some clones in this sample may be carry-over from other donors' samples.

This clonotype was counted at least ten times. The V and J genes are TRBV7-2 and TRBJ1-1; D remains ambiguous. Trimming left V 7 bases short and J 3 bases short, with 9 bases between. Germline V CDR1 and CDR2: SGHTA, FQGNSA. The CDR3 totals 12 residues. CDR3 nucleotides: TGTGCCAGCAACCGTGGGTACACTGAAGCTTTCTTT. It codes for CASNRGYTEAFF.

This clonotype was observed at least ten times. The CDR3 sequence is CASSYARDRGYEQYF. CDR3 nucleotide sequence: TGTGCCAGCAGTTACGCCCGGGACAGGGGCTACGAGCAGTACTTC. The chain joins TRBV6-6 to TRBJ2-7; 10 bases are shared with TRBD1. Germline lookup yields CDR1 MNHNY and CDR2 SVGAGI (reference sequence). The length of the CDR3 is 15 residues. J gave up 3 bases and V 2 bases, and 4 bases lay outside the gene matches.